A single sample gave rise to the 18 T cell receptor beta chains below, sequenced in a study of identical twins. Each CDR3 protein is one row after TCRdb ran MiXCR on the 5' RACE reads. The sample has a few hundred thousand distinct CDR3 sequences; approximately 13% are singletons. These data also formed part of another study, on yellow fever vaccine responses in identical twins.

Sequencing used CD8+ T cells sorted from blood. Receptors were obtained from a woman aged 18-35 years in good health.

This clonotype was observed a few times. The V call is TRBV20-1, the J call TRBJ2-3, with no clear D. CDR3 length equals 15 residues. Trimming shortened V by 1 base and J by 2 bases, and 13 bases separated the two germline ends. Per the germline V gene, CDR1 is DFQATT and CDR2 is SNEGSKA (reference sequence). The DNA of the CDR3 is TGCAGTGCTAGAGGCGAGGTACGGATCACAGATACGCAGTATTTT. Translation: CSARGEVRITDTQYF.

This clonotype has just a few counts. The chain carries TRBV7-9 and TRBJ2-7; D ambiguous. CDR3 length: 15 residues. V lost 7 bases and J lost 1, with 17 bases in between. Germline V gives CDR1 SEHNR, CDR2 FQNEAQ (reference sequence). CDR3 nucleotides: TGTGCCAGCACTTTTAGCACAGATCATTCCTACGAGCAGTACTTC. Protein product: CASTFSTDHSYEQYF. Together with reference TRBV7-9 and TRBJ2-7, the CDR3 gives the full variable domain: DTGVSQNPRHKITKRGQNVTFRCDPISEHNRLYWYRQTLGQGPEFLTYFQNEAQLEKSRLLSDRFSAERPKGSFSTLEIQRTEQGDSAMYLCASTFSTDHSYEQYFGPGTRLTVT.

V usage is TRBV4-1 and J usage is TRBJ2-2, with 8 nucleotides matching TRBD2. The V segment lost 3 bases and the J segment 5 bases; nucleotides outside the gene matches: 17. The CDR3 is 19 residues long. In germline, CDR1 is MGHRA, CDR2 YSYEKL. The CDR3 DNA reads TGCGCCAGCAGCCACCCTCCGGCTAGCGGGCCCCAGGGGACCGGGGAGCTGTTTTTT. Its translation: CASSHPPASGPQGTGELFF.

The CDR3 bases are TGTGCCAGCAGCCCAAAATCGAATGGAAAGAATGAGCAGTTCTTC. Translated, it gives CASSPKSNGKNEQFF. The rearrangement uses TRBV7-9 and TRBJ2-1; D call uncertain. The CDR3 has 15 amino acids. The V end lost 5 bases, the J end lost 7 bases, and 18 bases lay between the germline ends. Germline V gene data show CDR1 as SEHNR and CDR2 as FQNEAQ (reference sequence).

This clonotype has ten or more counts. CDR3 in DNA: TGTGCCAGCAGTTTAGGGTCTAGTGGCGAGCAGTTCTTC. Its protein product is CASSLGSSGEQFF. This sequence joins TRBV12-3 or TRBV12-4 and TRBJ2-1; D call uncertain. Between the trimmed V and J ends, which lost 1 base and 10 bases, there was a span of 11 bases. This CDR3 is 13 amino acids long.

This clonotype was counted many times. The gene calls are TRBV29-1 and TRBJ2-5; 7 positions match TRBD1. V shed 0 bases, J shed 5 bases, and the junction held 6 bases outside the gene matches. CDR1 SQVTM and CDR2 ANQGSEA come from the germline V gene. The CDR3 loop spans 14 amino acids. The CDR3 region has the DNA TGCAGCGTTGAAGATGGGGGACAGTTTGAGACCCAGTACTTC. It yields the protein CSVEDGGQFETQYF.

The table lists this clonotype with many counts. The gene calls are TRBV4-1 and TRBJ2-2; no definite D call. The CDR3 length is 14 residues. Germline CDR1 is MGHRA and CDR2 is YSYEKL. The V and J ends lost 4 bases and 6 bases respectively, with 12 bases between them. The CDR3 sequence is CASSPITPPGELFF. DNA of the CDR3: TGCGCCAGCAGCCCAATTACTCCACCCGGGGAGCTGTTTTTT.

As regards this clonotype: One junction end does not reproduce the germline sequence, and a read error may be involved. The V call is TRBV7-7, the J call TRBJ1-4; D uncertain. The CDR3 is 15 amino acids. The germline V gene has CDR1 SSHAT and CDR2 FNYEAQ (reference sequence). The DNA for the CDR3 is TGTGTCAGCAGCCCCGGAGTTATGGCTAATGAAAAACTGTTTTTT. It encodes CVSSPGVMANEKLFF.

The chain employs TRBV6-5 and TRBJ1-4; D ambiguous. Trimming removed 1 base at V and 8 bases at J, with 20 bases between. Germline CDR1 reads MNHEY; CDR2 reads SVGAGI. The CDR3 runs 17 residues. Here the CDR3 reads CASSYYDPDTRNEKLFF. CDR3 in DNA: TGTGCCAGCAGTTACTACGATCCCGATACGAGAAACGAAAAACTGTTTTTT.

This clonotype was seen only a few times. This chain joins TRBV29-1 and TRBJ2-1; 9 bases map to TRBD2. The ends lost 5 bases at V and 4 bases at J; junction bases unmatched: 3. The CDR3 totals 13 residues. Germline CDR1 SQVTM, CDR2 ANQGSEA. The CDR3 bases are TGCAGCGTTAGGCTAGCGGGATACAATGAGCAGTTCTTC. As protein: CSVRLAGYNEQFF.

This sequence joins TRBV9 and TRBJ2-7; 12 bases line up with TRBD2. The ends lost 0 bases at V and 6 bases at J; junction bases unmatched: 4. The germline V gene encodes CDR1 SGDLS and CDR2 YYNGEE. This CDR3 is 15 amino acids long. The CDR3 region has the DNA TGTGCCAGCAGCGTAGAGTCTAGCGGGAGGGTCGAGCAGTACTTC. Its protein product is CASSVESSGRVEQYF.

This chain joins TRBV7-9 and TRBJ2-3, with TRBD2 matching over 9 bases. CDR1 SEHNR and CDR2 FQNEAQ come from the germline V gene (reference sequence). The CDR3 sequence is 15 residues long. Unmatched junction bases numbered 6, after V lost 5 bases and J lost 3 bases. The CDR3 sequence is CASSAAGGRTDTQYF. In DNA, the CDR3 is TGTGCCAGCAGCGCCGCGGGGGGGAGGACAGATACGCAGTATTTT.

The chain uses TRBV25-1 and TRBJ2-7; D tentatively fits TRBD1 or TRBD2 (5 bases each). In germline, CDR1 is MGHDK, CDR2 SYGVNS. Trimming stripped 1 base from V and 10 bases from J, with 17 bases between. The CDR3 runs 14 residues. The chain's CDR3 is CASSELFLRDAQYF. CDR3 bases: TGTGCCAGCAGTGAATTATTCCTCCGGGACGCCCAGTACTTC.

This clonotype has only a few counts. The chain couples TRBV24-1 to TRBJ2-7; D ambiguous. Germline loops: CDR1 KGHDR, CDR2 SFDVKD. The CDR3 consists of 13 residues. Trimming shortened V by 0 bases and J by 7 bases, and 9 bases separated the two germline ends. The CDR3 bases are TGTGCCACCAGTGATTTGACGACAAATGAGCAGTACTTC. It codes for CATSDLTTNEQYF.

This clonotype was seen more than once but under ten times. V usage is TRBV29-1 and J usage is TRBJ2-7, with D tentatively TRBD2 (6 bases). V was cut by 6 bases and J by 3 bases, with 12 bases left in between. Germline values: CDR1 SQVTM, CDR2 ANQGSEA. The CDR3 sequence is 12 residues long. Written as DNA, the CDR3 is TGCAGCGTCCGGGACTCCCACTACGAGCAGTACTTC. It specifies CSVRDSHYEQYF.

The chain uses TRBV18 and TRBJ2-7, with unresolved D. Per germline, CDR1 KGHSH and CDR2 LQKENI. Trimming removed 2 bases from V and 5 bases from J, with 13 bases in between. This CDR3 has 14 residues. The CDR3 reads CASSPGLSPHEQYF. The CDR3 DNA reads TGTGCCAGCTCACCAGGGCTCTCCCCCCACGAGCAGTACTTC.

This clonotype was detected many times. The rearrangement joins TRBV7-9 to TRBJ2-7; 10 bases line up with TRBD2. CDR1 is SEHNR, CDR2 FQNEAQ, per germline (reference sequence). This CDR3 region has 17 residues. V was pared by 5 bases and J by 0 bases, with 10 bases of the junction left unmatched. CDR3 DNA: TGTGCCAGCAGCGGACCGGGACTAGCGTTTAGCTCCTACGAGCAGTACTTC. It is translated as CASSGPGLAFSSYEQYF.

The gene calls are TRBV9 and TRBJ2-7; 11 bases align to TRBD2. J gave up 5 bases and V 0 bases, and 7 bases lay outside the gene matches. The CDR3 contains 16 residues. CDR1 and CDR2 from the germline V gene are SGDLS and YYNGEE. CDR3 nucleotide sequence: TGTGCCAGCAGCGTAGGGGGGACTAGCGGCAGTCACGAGCAGTACTTC. Amino acid sequence: CASSVGGTSGSHEQYF.